This entry lists 32 T cell receptor beta chains sequenced from one sample in a study of T cell responses to AZD1222 COVID-19 vaccine. Method: immunoSEQ multiplex PCR; TCRdb's copy keeps in-frame clones and lacks some. The sample has 60,000 to 100,000 clones; 75% to 90% are singletons. The starting material was peripheral blood, obtained on day 0 of AZD1222 vaccination. The receptors originated from an adult in good health.

The rearrangement joins TRBV2 to TRBJ1-5, with TRBD1 as a possible D gene (5 bases). V was shortened by 7 bases and J by 4 bases, with 17 bases between the two germline ends. The CDR3 has 15 residues. Germline CDR1 is SNHLY and CDR2 is FYNNEI. The CDR3 reads CASKVRWGGNQPQHF. The CDR3 coding sequence is TGTGCCAGCAAAGTTCGGTGGGGGGGTAATCAGCCCCAGCATTTT.

The chain carries TRBV4-1 and TRBJ2-1; D gene ambiguous. This CDR3 has 11 amino acids. V was trimmed by 6 bases and J by 5 bases, leaving 5 bases between them. Germline CDR1 MGHRA, CDR2 YSYEKL. The chain's CDR3 is CASRFNNEQFF. The CDR3 DNA follows: TGCGCCAGCAGATTTAACAATGAGCAGTTCTTC.

This clone was seen a few times. The chain combines TRBV3-1 (or the pseudogene TRBV3-2) with TRBJ1-2; 8 bases align to TRBD1. Per the germline V gene, CDR1 is LGHDT and CDR2 is YNNKEL (reference sequence). CDR3 length: 14 amino acids. Losses at the gene ends were 2 bases for V and 4 bases for J; bases not matched to a gene: 3. The DNA for the CDR3 is TGTGCCAGCAGCCAACCAACAGGGGGCTATGGCTACACCTTC. Translating it yields CASSQPTGGYGYTF.

This sequence joins TRBV4-2 and TRBJ2-3; 10 nucleotides align to TRBD2. V was clipped by 3 bases and J by 4 bases; unmatched bases: 7. This CDR3 spans 16 amino acids. Germline CDR1 and CDR2: LGHNA and YNFKEQ. The CDR3 region is CASSQLSGRAADTQYF. CDR3 DNA: TGTGCCAGCAGCCAGCTGAGCGGGAGGGCGGCAGATACGCAGTATTTT.

The chain has TRBV12-3 or TRBV12-4 and TRBJ2-7, with D hard to call. V lost 5 bases, J lost 8 bases, and 16 bases lay in between. The CDR3 extends over 13 amino acids. CDR3 DNA: TGTGCCAGCAGTCGGTCGGACCTCCCCAAGCAGTACTTC. It codes for CASSRSDLPKQYF.

This sequence joins TRBV5-1 and TRBJ2-7, with D possibly being TRBD2 (6 bases). Germline CDR1 SGHRS, CDR2 YFSETQ. The germline V and J ends were trimmed by 4 bases and 6 bases, with 17 bases remaining between them. The CDR3 contains 14 residues. The CDR3 DNA is TGCGCCAGCAGCCCCGGGGACTTCTCTACCGAGCAGTACTTC. Its protein product is CASSPGDFSTEQYF.

This chain joins TRBV10-3 and TRBJ2-7; possibly TRBD1 for D (6 bases). CDR1 ENHRY and CDR2 SYGVKD come from the germline V gene. V gave up 5 bases and J gave up 0 bases, with 17 bases separating them. The CDR3 runs to 16 residues. CDR3 DNA: TGTGCCATCAGTCCGCCGACAGGCCTAAACTCCTACGAGCAGTACTTC. Its protein is CAISPPTGLNSYEQYF.

The V gene is TRBV11-2, the J gene TRBJ2-2; D remains unclear. The germline V gene has CDR1 SGHAT and CDR2 FQNNGV. V was cut by 1 base and J by 2 bases, with 5 bases left in between. The CDR3 covers 14 residues. The CDR3 DNA is TGTGCCAGCAGCTTAGTGTCAAACACCGGGGAGCTGTTTTTT. It codes for CASSLVSNTGELFF.

This rearrangement joins TRBV27 to TRBJ2-3, with 9 positions matching TRBD1. Per germline, CDR1 MNHEY and CDR2 SMNVEV (reference sequence). This CDR3 comprises 15 residues. The V and J ends lost 7 bases and 4 bases, in that order; junction bases with no gene match: 9. CDR3 amino acids: CASNSRTGEADTQYF. As DNA, the CDR3 is TGTGCCAGCAACTCCCGGACAGGGGAGGCAGATACGCAGTATTTT.

The DNA of the CDR3 is TGTGCCAGCAGCACCCCGGGGGGGGGCACAGATACGCAGTATTTT. This encodes CASSTPGGGTDTQYF. The V call is TRBV3-1 (or the pseudogene TRBV3-2), the J call TRBJ2-3, with 8 positions matching TRBD2. V trimming: 5 bases; J trimming: 1 base; junction bases outside the gene matches: 5. The CDR3 covers 15 residues. CDR1 is LGHDT, CDR2 YNNKEL, per germline (reference sequence).

This chain links TRBV12-2 with TRBJ2-7; the table gives TRBD1 as D, unverified against the DNA. TRBV12-2 is a pseudogene segment. The CDR3 is 16 residues long. CDR3 amino acids: CASRLNWDRDYYEQYF. CDR3 in DNA: TGTGCAAGTCGCTTAAACTGGGACAGGGATTACTACGAGCAGTACTTC.

The rearrangement uses TRBV6-7 and TRBJ1-5; weak D call: TRBD1 (6 bases). TRBV6-7 is known as an ORF, though its function is uncertain. V lost 4 bases, J lost 9 bases, and 13 bases lay in between. This CDR3 is built from 13 residues. CDR3 in amino acids: CASSFDRRTPQHF. As DNA, the CDR3 is TGTGCCAGCAGTTTCGACAGGAGAACGCCCCAGCATTTT.

This rearrangement joins TRBV5-1 to TRBJ1-3; D gene unclear. CDR3 length: 14 residues. CDR1 and CDR2 from the germline V gene are SGHRS and YFSETQ. V lost 0 bases to trimming and J lost 0 bases, with 4 bases between them. The CDR3 sequence is CASSLVGSGNTIYF. DNA of the CDR3: TGCGCCAGCAGCTTGGTCGGCTCTGGAAACACCATATATTTT.

The chain carries TRBV5-1 and TRBJ2-7, with TRBD2 identical over 8 bases. CDR3 length equals 14 residues. The germline gives CDR1 SGHRS, CDR2 YFSETQ. Losses at the gene ends were 4 bases for V and 5 bases for J; bases not matched to a gene: 8. CDR3 sequence reads: CASSGSGTRDEQYF. CDR3 DNA sequence: TGCGCCAGCAGCGGCTCCGGGACTAGGGACGAGCAGTACTTC. Looking up the rest from reference TRBV5-1 and TRBJ2-7 gives the full variable domain: KAGVTQTPRYLIKTRGQQVTLSCSPISGHRSVSWYQQTPGQGLQFLFEYFSETQRNKGNFPGRFSGRQFSNSRSEMNVSTLELGDSALYLCASSGSGTRDEQYFGPGTRLTVT.

As to this clone: At one boundary the junction diverges from the germline segment, which might be a read error. The chain employs TRBV11-3 and TRBJ2-6; 9 bases line up with TRBD1. This CDR3 has 12 residues. Germline loops: CDR1 SGHNT, CDR2 YENEEA. This CDR3 reads CASSSEQGAAAF. Here the CDR3 DNA reads TGTGCCAGCAGCTCCGAACAGGGGGCGGCTGCTTTC.

In DNA, the CDR3 is TGCGCCAGCAGTGGGGTTGGGGAGGACTATGGCTACACCTTC. This translates into CASSGVGEDYGYTF. V is TRBV10-2 and J is TRBJ1-2; the D is unclear. V lost 4 bases and J lost 3, with 12 bases in between. Germline CDR1 WSHSY, CDR2 SAAADI. The CDR3 spans 14 residues.

This chain uses TRBV19 with TRBJ1-4, with a tentative D call TRBD1 (6 bases). The CDR3 totals 13 residues. CDR1 and CDR2 (germline): LNHDA, SQIVND (reference sequence). With 8 bases removed from V and 7 bases from J, the gap between germline ends came to 14 bases. The CDR3 region is CASSTGSFEKLFF. The CDR3, as DNA: TGTGCCAGTTCGACAGGCTCCTTTGAAAAACTGTTTTTT.

V gene TRBV7-3 combines with J gene TRBJ2-3; TRBD2 might be the D (5 bases). Trimming left V 5 bases short and J 8 bases short, with 20 bases between. Germline V CDR1 and CDR2: SGHTA, FQGTGA. The CDR3 covers 15 residues. The CDR3: CASSASGSSGLTQYF. Written as DNA, the CDR3 is TGTGCCAGCAGCGCCTCGGGGTCGTCGGGTCTTACGCAGTATTTT.

This rearrangement joins TRBV7-3 to TRBJ2-1, with TRBD2 matching over 12 bases. Germline CDR1 and CDR2: SGHTA and FQGTGA. Trimming took 3 bases from V and 8 from J; bases not matched to a gene: 5. This CDR3 region has 15 residues. In DNA form, the CDR3 reads TGTGCCAGCAGCTTTCGACTAGCGGGAGTGGATGAGCAGTTCTTC. This sequence encodes CASSFRLAGVDEQFF.

The chain carries TRBV7-2 and TRBJ2-6; no clear D gene. Between the trimmed V and J ends, which lost 5 bases and 0 bases, there was a span of 8 bases. CDR1 and CDR2 from the germline V gene are SGHTA and FQGNSA. The CDR3 consists of 15 residues. CDR3 sequence (DNA): TGTGCCAGCAGCCTTAGGGTCTCTGGGGCCAACGTCCTGACTTTC. Translated: CASSLRVSGANVLTF.

V gene TRBV7-9 combines with J gene TRBJ2-7; no definite D call. The CDR3 is 11 amino acids. Germline CDR1 reads SEHNR; CDR2 reads FQNEAQ (reference sequence). Trimming shortened V by 3 bases and J by 6 bases, and 6 bases separated the two germline ends. The CDR3, as DNA: TGTGCCAGCAGCTTTCTCGCCGAGCAGTACTTC. Its protein product is CASSFLAEQYF. Together with reference TRBV7-9 and TRBJ2-7, the CDR3 gives the full variable domain: DTGVSQNPRHKITKRGQNVTFRCDPISEHNRLYWYRQTLGQGPEFLTYFQNEAQLEKSRLLSDRFSAERPKGSFSTLEIQRTEQGDSAMYLCASSFLAEQYFGPGTRLTVT.

The V call is TRBV19, the J call TRBJ2-1; tentatively, D is TRBD1 (5 bases). The V and J ends lost 7 bases and 4 bases respectively, with 17 bases between them. The germline gives CDR1 LNHDA, CDR2 SQIVND (reference sequence). The CDR3 extends over 15 amino acids. CDR3: CASMGPGLGYNEQFF. The CDR3 DNA follows: TGTGCCAGTATGGGGCCAGGTCTGGGTTACAATGAGCAGTTCTTC.

This clone was detected a few times. The V call is TRBV29-1, the J call TRBJ1-3; no definite D call. This CDR3 comprises 13 residues. CDR1 SQVTM and CDR2 ANQGSEA come from the germline V gene. V was pared by 4 bases and J by 0 bases, with 7 bases between. The CDR3 here is CSVVVLSGNTIYF. CDR3 DNA: TGCAGCGTTGTTGTTCTCTCTGGAAACACCATATATTTT.

The V gene is TRBV11-3, the J gene TRBJ2-7, with a possible D match to TRBD2 (5 bases). CDR3 length: 14 amino acids. Trimming took off 4 bases at V and 5 bases at J, with 15 bases between the two ends. Germline values: CDR1 SGHNT, CDR2 YENEEA. CDR3 residues: CASSSTGVIDEQYF. DNA of the CDR3: TGTGCCAGCAGCTCGACCGGGGTTATCGACGAGCAGTACTTC.

CDR3 DNA sequence: TGTGCCAGTAGTATACCAAGGGGTCCGCAAGAGACCCAGTACTTC. Protein sequence: CASSIPRGPQETQYF. V gene TRBV19 combines with J gene TRBJ2-5; tentative D call: TRBD1 (5 bases). Germline assignment: CDR1 LNHDA and CDR2 SQIVND (reference sequence). The CDR3 extends over 15 amino acids. V was cut by 2 bases and J by 2 bases, with 12 bases left in between.

The chain employs TRBV7-2 and TRBJ2-7, with D possibly TRBD1 on 5 matching bases. The V end was cut by 0 bases, the J end by 6 bases, with 15 bases between. The CDR3 is made up of 15 amino acids. CDR1 and CDR2 (germline): SGHTA, FQGNSA. CDR3 sequence (DNA): TGTGCCAGCAGCTTAGCGGTAGGGGCCATCGCCGAGCAGTACTTC. Its translation is CASSLAVGAIAEQYF.

This rearrangement joins TRBV3-1 (or the pseudogene TRBV3-2) to TRBJ2-5; D unresolved. The CDR3 extends over 13 amino acids. Germline-derived CDR1 and CDR2 are LGHDT and YNNKEL (reference sequence). The V end was cut by 0 bases, the J end by 5 bases, with 7 bases between. The CDR3 here is CASSQDIQETQYF. CDR3 coding DNA: TGTGCCAGCAGCCAAGACATCCAGGAGACCCAGTACTTC.

The V gene is TRBV7-8, the J gene TRBJ2-7, with 12 nucleotides matching TRBD2. The V gene's germline CDR1 is SGHVS and CDR2 FQNEAQ. V lost 5 bases, J lost 3 bases, and 5 bases stayed unmatched. CDR3 length equals 15 residues. This CDR3 is CASSPLLAGGYEQYF. CDR3 nucleotides: TGTGCCAGCAGCCCCTTACTAGCGGGGGGCTACGAGCAGTACTTC.

The rearrangement uses TRBV7-2 and TRBJ2-7; TRBD1 is a possible D gene (6 bases). V was pared by 3 bases and J by 0 bases, with 12 bases between. CDR3 size: 15 residues. Germline V CDR1 and CDR2: SGHTA, FQGNSA. For the CDR3, the DNA is TGTGCCAGCAGCTTCGGGCAGGACAGCTCCTACGAGCAGTACTTC. Its protein is CASSFGQDSSYEQYF.

The CDR3 sequence is CASSPPGIGEKLFF. CDR3 sequence (DNA): TGTGCCAGCTCACCACCAGGAATTGGTGAAAAACTGTTTTTT. This chain links TRBV18 with TRBJ1-4; D remains ambiguous. Germline CDR1 reads KGHSH; CDR2 reads LQKENI. The CDR3 has 14 amino acids. Trimming left V 0 bases short and J 7 bases short, with 9 bases between.

The CDR3 here is CASNSQGSETQYF. The CDR3 nucleotides read TGTGCCAGCAATTCTCAGGGGTCAGAGACCCAGTACTTC. V and J are TRBV2 and TRBJ2-5; perhaps TRBD1 as D (6 bases). Germline CDR1 reads SNHLY; CDR2 reads FYNNEI. Trimming took 7 bases from V and 4 from J, leaving 13 bases between them. The CDR3 has 13 residues.

The chain uses TRBV25-1 and TRBJ2-7; D not resolved. Trimming removed 4 bases from V and 0 bases from J, with 13 bases in between. Germline CDR1 reads MGHDK; CDR2 reads SYGVNS. The CDR3 runs 15 residues. CDR3 nucleotide sequence: TGTGCCAGCAGTGGTGTTGACGGGCACTCCTACGAGCAGTACTTC. Translating it yields CASSGVDGHSYEQYF.